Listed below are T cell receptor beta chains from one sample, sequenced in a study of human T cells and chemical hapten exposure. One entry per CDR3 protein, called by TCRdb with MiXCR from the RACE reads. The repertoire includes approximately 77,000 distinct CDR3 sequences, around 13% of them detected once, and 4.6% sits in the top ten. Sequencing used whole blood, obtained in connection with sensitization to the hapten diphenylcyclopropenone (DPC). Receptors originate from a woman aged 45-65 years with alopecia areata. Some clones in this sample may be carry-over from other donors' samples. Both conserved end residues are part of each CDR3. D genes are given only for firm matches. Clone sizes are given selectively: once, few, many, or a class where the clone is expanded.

cdr3_aa: CASSPTGYEQYF
cdr3_nt: TGTGCCAGCAGCCCTACAGGCTACGAGCAGTACTTC
d_call: NA
v_call: TRBV11-2
j_call: TRBJ2-7
clone_size: few

cdr3_aa: CASSLASGANVLTF
cdr3_nt: TGTGCCAGCAGCTTAGCGTCTGGGGCCAACGTCCTGACTTTC
d_call: NA
v_call: TRBV7-8
j_call: TRBJ2-6
clone_size: few

cdr3_aa: CAISSDSLFLHF
cdr3_nt: TGTGCCATCAGTTCCGACAGTCTATTCCTCCACTTT
d_call: NA
v_call: TRBV10-3
j_call: TRBJ1-6
clone_size: few

cdr3_aa: CASSFITGTNTEAFF
cdr3_nt: TGTGCCAGCAGCTTTATTACAGGGACCAACACTGAAGCTTTCTTT
d_call: NA
v_call: TRBV7-9
j_call: TRBJ1-1
clone_size: many

cdr3_aa: CASSLGQGYTEAFF
cdr3_nt: TGTGCCAGCAGTTTAGGACAGGGTTATACTGAAGCTTTCTTT
d_call: TRBD1
v_call: TRBV27
j_call: TRBJ1-1
clone_size: many

cdr3_aa: CASSYSGGTEAFF
cdr3_nt: TGTGCCAGCAGTTACTCTGGGGGCACTGAAGCTTTCTTT
d_call: NA
v_call: TRBV6-5
j_call: TRBJ1-1
clone_size: few

cdr3_aa: CASSLIPNEQYF
cdr3_nt: TGTGCCAGCAGCTTAATACCCAACGAGCAGTACTTC
d_call: NA
v_call: TRBV11-2
j_call: TRBJ2-7
clone_size: many

cdr3_aa: CSVGGNYGYTF
cdr3_nt: TGCAGCGTTGGGGGGAACTATGGCTACACCTTC
d_call: NA
v_call: TRBV29-1
j_call: TRBJ1-2
clone_size: many

cdr3_aa: CASSESTGGRNEQFF
cdr3_nt: TGCGCCAGCAGTGAGAGTACAGGGGGCAGGAATGAGCAGTTCTTC
d_call: TRBD1
v_call: TRBV10-1
j_call: TRBJ2-1
clone_size: NA

cdr3_aa: CSAIDRRPGTDTQYF
cdr3_nt: TGCAGTGCTATCGACAGGCGCCCCGGCACAGATACGCAGTATTTT
d_call: NA
v_call: TRBV20-1
j_call: TRBJ2-3
clone_size: NA

cdr3_aa: CSARAVTYEQYF
cdr3_nt: TGCAGTGCACGGGCGGTTACCTACGAGCAGTACTTC
d_call: NA
v_call: TRBV20-1
j_call: TRBJ2-7
clone_size: NA

cdr3_aa: CASSFGGRAPDTQYF
cdr3_nt: TGTGCCAGCAGCTTCGGCGGGAGGGCCCCAGATACGCAGTATTTT
d_call: TRBD2
v_call: TRBV11-2
j_call: TRBJ2-3
clone_size: NA

cdr3_aa: CSGRRDIQNTEAFF
cdr3_nt: TGCAGCGGTCGAAGGGACATTCAGAACACTGAAGCTTTCTTT
d_call: NA
v_call: TRBV29-1
j_call: TRBJ1-1
clone_size: few

cdr3_aa: CASSHSGSSYNEQFF
cdr3_nt: TGTGCCAGCAGCCACAGCGGCAGCTCCTACAATGAGCAGTTCTTC
d_call: NA
v_call: TRBV7-2
j_call: TRBJ2-1
clone_size: NA

cdr3_aa: CSARVAGTSETQYF
cdr3_nt: TGCAGTGCTAGGGTAGCGGGAACCTCAGAGACCCAGTACTTC
d_call: TRBD2
v_call: TRBV20-1
j_call: TRBJ2-5
clone_size: few

cdr3_aa: CASNGQNPGYTF
cdr3_nt: TGTGCCAGCAACGGACAGAATCCTGGCTACACCTTC
d_call: NA
v_call: TRBV28
j_call: TRBJ1-2
clone_size: few